This entry lists 6 T cell receptor beta chains sequenced from one sample in a study of cytomegalovirus exposure and HLA in healthy donors. The PCR employed 60 Vbeta primers together with 13 Jbeta primers. Data came from immunoSEQ multiplex PCR; TCRdb stores just in-frame clones and leaves some out. Of 90,000 to 130,000 clones listed, around 80% are singletons. The specimen was PBMCs. Source of these receptors: a man younger than 45 in good health and CMV-seropositive.

The chain links TRBV10-3 to TRBJ2-6; no definite D call. Trimming shortened V by 3 bases and J by 1 base, and 10 bases separated the two germline ends. This CDR3 region has 16 residues. Germline V gene lookup returns CDR1 ENHRY and CDR2 SYGVKD. The CDR3 coding sequence is TGTGCCATCAGTGACCAAGCGCTTTCTGGGGCCAACGTCCTGACTTTC. Translated: CAISDQALSGANVLTF.

The chain has TRBV30 and TRBJ1-2; a possible D gene is TRBD1 (5 bases). The V end lost 2 bases, the J end lost 5 bases, and 12 bases lay between the germline ends. The CDR3 length is 13 residues. Germline CDR1 is GTSNPN and CDR2 is SVGIG (reference sequence). CDR3 DNA sequence: TGTGCCTGGAGTTCCGGGACTGTGTATGGCTACACCTTC. This gives the protein CAWSSGTVYGYTF.

The rearrangement joins TRBV28 to TRBJ1-2, with TRBD1 matching over 7 bases. CDR3 length: 13 residues. J was trimmed by 4 bases and V by 3 bases; bases with no gene match: 2. The germline V gene encodes CDR1 MDHEN and CDR2 SYDVKM. The CDR3 sequence: CASSLTGPYGYTF. The DNA of the CDR3 is TGTGCCAGCAGTTTGACAGGGCCCTATGGCTACACCTTC.

The chain links TRBV30 to TRBJ2-5; 7 bases fit TRBD1. This CDR3 contains 13 residues. The germline CDR1 and CDR2 sequences are GTSNPN and SVGIG (reference sequence). V lost 8 bases to trimming and J lost 4 bases; unmatched junction nucleotides: 10. This CDR3 is CAGTLTGTETQYF. CDR3 DNA sequence: TGTGCCGGCACCCTGACAGGGACAGAGACCCAGTACTTC.

The count of this clone is one. The chain employs TRBV28 and TRBJ2-2, with 7 bases lining up with TRBD2. Looked up from germline, CDR1 is MDHEN and CDR2 is SYDVKM. The ends lost 4 bases at V and 1 base at J; junction bases unmatched: 12. The CDR3 is 18 residues long. The CDR3 is CASSSPLLGGGNTGELFF. DNA of the CDR3: TGTGCCAGCAGTTCCCCCCTTTTGGGCGGGGGGAACACCGGGGAGCTGTTTTTT.

CDR3 in amino acids: CASSLARDRGTGELFF. CDR3 in DNA: TGCGCCAGCAGCTTGGCGAGGGACAGGGGCACCGGGGAGCTGTTTTTT. This chain uses TRBV5-1 with TRBJ2-2; 10 bases map to TRBD1. V lost 0 bases and J lost 4; bases outside the gene matches: 3. The CDR3 has 16 amino acids. CDR1 is SGHRS, CDR2 YFSETQ, per germline.